The present entry profiles one T cell receptor (beta chain) with its context. Its specificity is unknown. This sample is drawn from a study of beta chain features in type 1 diabetes. Background on the study: When patients were set against healthy donors, age, gender and cell yields were similar. Examination spanned around 110,000,000 sorted cells from all samples. Findings and limits, study-wide: A moderate, significant TCRB CDR3 shortening appeared in type 1 diabetes across four CD4+ subsets.

Only one heparinised blood draw was taken per donor, and its volume averaged around 120 mL. A CD45RO/CCR7/CD25/CD127/CD95/CD27 panel sorted naive, central memory, regulatory and stem cell-like memory CD4+ cells. The isolated RNA, all of it, was reverse transcribed, so expressed TCRB transcripts were what got sequenced. Data came from immunoSEQ multiplex PCR; TCRdb stores just in-frame clones and leaves some out. The sample includes around 56,000 clones, 40% to 65% of them seen just once. Trimming shortened V by 4 bases and J by 2 bases, and 12 bases separated the two germline ends. Germline-derived CDR1 and CDR2 are SNHLY and FYNNEI. The CDR3 totals 15 residues.

This clonotype was sampled from a woman aged 40 to 55 with type 1 diabetes. The chain couples TRBV2 to TRBJ1-5, with D uncertain. Sequencing was done on a sample of Tregs from blood. The CDR3 spells CASSVLGDGNQPQHF. The DNA of the CDR3 is TGTGCCAGCAGTGTCCTAGGCGATGGCAATCAGCCCCAGCATTTT.